This T cell receptor (beta chain) was identified during a study of blood T cell repertoires in COVID-19. About the study: COVID-19 samples from acute and convalescent phases originated in the United States, Italy and Spain. Nucleic acid was either cDNA or gDNA, and it came from T cells, B-cell-depleted T cells, or PBMCs.

In the study's own analysis: Counts of nucleated cells, estimated from reference gene primer amplification, were obtained. Generated by immunoSEQ multiplex PCR, the TCRdb table keeps only in-frame clones and is missing some. The V and J calls and clone size come from that table; D and trimming were worked out from the DNA. The data show roughly 140,000 clones, roughly nine tenths seen once. V was cut by 4 bases and J by 2 bases, with 16 bases left in between. The germline gives CDR1 SGHDN, CDR2 FVKESK. The CDR3 has 16 amino acids. Sequencing was done on a sample of peripheral blood. This receptor was identified in a woman aged 35 to 49 with acute or convalescent COVID-19. The J gene is TRBJ2-3, the V gene TRBV14; D possibly corresponds to TRBD1 (6 bases). CDR3 sequence: CASSPRTVGYTDTQYF. The CDR3 DNA is TGTGCCAGCAGCCCACGGACAGTTGGATACACAGATACGCAGTATTTT.